Below, 28 T cell receptor beta chains from the same sample are listed, as sequenced in a study of shared clonotypes between healthy human individuals. TCRdb's copy holds only in-frame clones and misses some; the assay was immunoSEQ multiplex PCR. The data show about 2.1 million clones, about 93% seen once. Naive CD8 cells lacked CD45RO and underwent positive selection for CCR7, leaving out terminally differentiated effector memory CD45RA+ cells. Material: naive CD8+ T cells from PBMCs. These receptor sequences come from a man between 18 and 29 years old in good health. Some clones in this sample may be carry-over from other donors' samples.

This chain joins TRBV4-1 and TRBJ2-7; D uncertain. The CDR3 covers 15 residues. V was clipped by 3 bases and J by 0 bases, with 12 bases between them. Looked up from germline, CDR1 is MGHRA and CDR2 is YSYEKL. In nucleotides, the CDR3 is TGCGCCAGCAGCCACGATAGATTATTCTCCTACGAGCAGTACTTC. Its translation is CASSHDRLFSYEQYF.

V and J are TRBV30 and TRBJ1-1; D is ambiguous. The germline V gene has CDR1 GTSNPN and CDR2 SVGIG (reference sequence). Trimming left V 1 base short and J 1 base short, with 13 bases between. The CDR3 totals 15 residues. The CDR3 DNA sequence: TGTGCCTGGAGTGAAAGGTTATTTACGAACACTGAAGCTTTCTTT. Encoded protein: CAWSERLFTNTEAFF.

This clone was counted a single time. This chain connects TRBV28 to TRBJ2-6, with TRBD1 matching over 9 bases. The CDR3 runs to 19 residues. Unmatched junction bases numbered 12, after V lost 6 bases and J lost 0 bases. Germline assignment: CDR1 MDHEN and CDR2 SYDVKM. CDR3 region: CASRWGFRDRDSGANVLTF. CDR3 bases: TGTGCCAGCAGGTGGGGGTTCCGGGACAGGGACTCTGGGGCCAACGTCCTGACTTTC.

The rearrangement uses TRBV9 and TRBJ1-4; D gene ambiguous. This CDR3 has 15 amino acids. The germline CDR1 and CDR2 sequences are SGDLS and YYNGEE. Between the trimmed V and J ends, which lost 2 bases and 7 bases, there was a span of 15 bases. The CDR3 region has the DNA TGTGCCAGCAGCGTCAGGACCCTTCCCACTGAAAAACTGTTTTTT. It encodes CASSVRTLPTEKLFF.

The rearrangement uses TRBV6-5 and TRBJ2-3; maybe TRBD2 (5 bases). Germline V gene lookup returns CDR1 MNHEY and CDR2 SVGAGI. This CDR3 contains 16 residues. Trimming took 1 base from V and 1 from J, leaving 12 bases between them. The CDR3 DNA follows: TGTGCCAGCAGTTACTTAACTAGGCCGCGCACAGATACGCAGTATTTT. It codes for CASSYLTRPRTDTQYF.

CDR3 region: CSVGGAAGLPEQYF. The CDR3 nucleotides read TGCAGCGTCGGGGGGGCAGCGGGACTCCCCGAGCAGTACTTC. The chain recombines TRBV29-1 with TRBJ2-7; 8 bases agree with TRBD2. Germline trimming cut 6 bases from V and 6 bases from J; bases unmatched to any gene: 13. Germline loops: CDR1 SQVTM, CDR2 ANQGSEA. The CDR3 is 14 residues long.

In this sample, this clone turned up a few times. CDR3 DNA sequence: TGTGCCAGCAGTGTAAATGCGGTGAACACTGAAGCTTTCTTT. It translates to CASSVNAVNTEAFF. This chain links TRBV25-1 with TRBJ1-1; D not certain. The CDR3 is 14 residues long. In germline, CDR1 is MGHDK, CDR2 SYGVNS. Trimming shortened V by 4 bases and J by 0 bases, and 9 bases separated the two germline ends.

The V gene is TRBV6-5, the J gene TRBJ2-2, with 8 bases that match TRBD1. V was pared by 8 bases and J by 3 bases, with 8 bases of the junction left unmatched. Per germline, CDR1 MNHEY and CDR2 SVGAGI. The CDR3 spans 15 residues. CDR3: CASRPDRVYTGELFF. The CDR3 coding sequence is TGTGCCAGCCGCCCGGACAGGGTTTACACCGGGGAGCTGTTTTTT.

V and J are TRBV27 and TRBJ2-1; 11 nucleotides align to TRBD2. This CDR3 contains 16 residues. CDR1 is MNHEY and CDR2 is SMNVEV in the germline V gene (reference sequence). J gave up 5 bases and V 6 bases, and 9 bases lay outside the gene matches. CDR3 residues: CASRRLAGTFHNEQFF. As DNA, the CDR3 is TGTGCCAGCAGACGACTAGCGGGGACCTTTCACAATGAGCAGTTCTTC.

The gene calls are TRBV4-3 and TRBJ2-6; D not certain. V lost 0 bases to trimming and J lost 3 bases, with 6 bases between them. Germline V gives CDR1 LGHNA, CDR2 YSLEER. The CDR3 runs 15 residues. Here the CDR3 reads CASSQEWVGANVLTF. CDR3 sequence (DNA): TGCGCCAGCAGCCAAGAGTGGGTTGGGGCCAACGTCCTGACTTTC.

The chain has TRBV27 and TRBJ2-2; D gene ambiguous. This CDR3 spans 15 amino acids. Germline lookup yields CDR1 MNHEY and CDR2 SMNVEV (reference sequence). The germline V and J ends were trimmed by 8 bases and 4 bases, with 17 bases remaining between them. Here the CDR3 reads CASQDRAVFTGELFF. The CDR3 nucleotides read TGTGCCAGCCAGGACCGTGCCGTTTTCACCGGGGAGCTGTTTTTT.

This clone has just one count. The chain combines TRBV27 with TRBJ1-5, with D hard to call. This CDR3 comprises 14 residues. The V end was cut by 2 bases, the J end by 8 bases, with 13 bases between. Germline V gene sequence: CDR1 MNHEY, CDR2 SMNVEV (reference sequence). The CDR3 region is CASSLRDRAKPQHF. The CDR3 DNA is TGTGCCAGCAGTTTAAGAGACCGCGCCAAGCCCCAGCATTTT.

This chain joins TRBV2 and TRBJ1-4; no reliable D call. V lost 2 bases and J lost 6, with 13 bases in between. The CDR3 runs 15 residues. Per the germline V gene, CDR1 is SNHLY and CDR2 is FYNNEI. CDR3 DNA: TGTGCCAGCAGTGAATTCGGAGACACCTATGAAAAACTGTTTTTT. Its protein product is CASSEFGDTYEKLFF. Complete variable domain (other parts from reference TRBV2 and TRBJ1-4): EPEVTQTPSHQVTQMGQEVILRCVPISNHLYFYWYRQILGQKVEFLVSFYNNEISEKSEIFDDQFSVERPDGSNFTLKIRSTKLEDSAMYFCASSEFGDTYEKLFFGSGTQLSVL.

J is TRBJ1-3 and V is TRBV7-2; possibly TRBD1 for D (5 bases). Trimming left V 1 base short and J 0 bases short, with 7 bases between. Germline V gene sequence: CDR1 SGHTA, CDR2 FQGNSA. The CDR3 consists of 15 residues. The CDR3 DNA reads as TGTGCCAGCAGCTTAGGACAGACCTCTGGAAACACCATATATTTT. This encodes CASSLGQTSGNTIYF. Using reference TRBV7-2 and TRBJ1-3 for the parts outside the CDR3, the full variable domain is GAGVSQSPSNKVTEKGKDVELRCDPISGHTALYWYRQSLGQGLEFLIYFQGNSAPDKSGLPSDRFSAERTGGSVSTLTIQRTQQEDSAVYLCASSLGQTSGNTIYFGEGSWLTVV.

The chain uses TRBV9 and TRBJ2-3; TRBD2 might be the D (6 bases). This CDR3 region has 18 residues. Germline V gives CDR1 SGDLS, CDR2 YYNGEE. V was shortened by 3 bases and J by 2 bases, with 22 bases between the two germline ends. The CDR3 DNA reads TGTGCCAGCAGCGAGGAGGGACGACAGCTCACCAACACAGATACGCAGTATTTT. Its translation: CASSEEGRQLTNTDTQYF.

The J gene is TRBJ1-1, the V gene TRBV6-1; 9 nucleotides line up with TRBD1. The CDR3 length is 14 residues. Germline-derived CDR1 and CDR2 are MNHNS and SASEGT. Trimming took 0 bases from V and 6 from J; bases not matched to a gene: 2. CDR3 loop: CASSEARTGAEAFF. The DNA for the CDR3 is TGTGCCAGCAGTGAAGCCCGGACAGGGGCTGAAGCTTTCTTT.

Regarding this clone: No DNA is shown, since the ends of the CDR3 on it are uncertain; the CDR3 is the one TCRdb lists. This CDR3 is also generated by other DNA sequences in the sample. J is TRBJ2-7 and V is TRBV6-1; TRBD2 is taken as the D call from the table, unchecked against the DNA. Germline CDR1 and CDR2: MNHNS and SASEGT. The CDR3 length equals 12 residues, ends included. CDR3 amino acids: CASTSGTYEQYF.

This clone has a single count. CDR3 nucleotides: TGTGCCAGCAGCGTGGCGGGACAAATAAACATTCAGTACTTC. Protein sequence: CASSVAGQINIQYF. The rearrangement links TRBV9 to TRBJ2-4; D possibly uses TRBD1 or TRBD2 (6 bases each). The V gene's germline CDR1 is SGDLS and CDR2 YYNGEE. The CDR3 consists of 14 residues. Trimming pared 2 bases from V and 6 bases from J, leaving 12 bases between.

The chain joins TRBV9 to TRBJ1-4; D ambiguous. The CDR3 has 14 amino acids. In germline, CDR1 is SGDLS, CDR2 YYNGEE. V was pared by 3 bases and J by 6 bases, with 12 bases between. The CDR3 protein is CASSELDGYEKLFF. CDR3 DNA: TGTGCCAGCAGCGAATTGGACGGGTATGAAAAACTGTTTTTT.

The chain combines TRBV9 with TRBJ2-7, with 7 bases aligning to TRBD1. The CDR3 is made up of 14 amino acids. Germline V CDR1 and CDR2: SGDLS, YYNGEE. After removal of 3 bases from V and 12 bases from J, the junction contained 15 bases not matched to a gene. The CDR3 loop reads CASSGRDSRNRRYF. The CDR3 DNA reads TGTGCCAGCAGCGGCCGGGACAGCCGGAATCGGCGGTACTTC.

This chain uses TRBV19 with TRBJ1-1; the D is unclear. There are 14 residues in the CDR3. Deletions cut 9 bases from V and 0 bases from J, with 14 bases between. Germline V gene sequence: CDR1 LNHDA, CDR2 SQIVND (reference sequence). In DNA form, the CDR3 reads TGTGCCAGCGACCAGCCAGCTATGAACACTGAAGCTTTCTTT. Translation: CASDQPAMNTEAFF.

The V and J genes are TRBV27 and TRBJ2-1; D perhaps matches TRBD1 (5 bases). Germline CDR1 reads MNHEY; CDR2 reads SMNVEV (reference sequence). This CDR3 has 15 residues. Trimming removed 3 bases from V and 8 bases from J, with 17 bases in between. CDR3 residues: CASSLVPSRADEQFF. CDR3 nucleotides: TGTGCCAGCAGTTTGGTCCCCTCCAGGGCTGATGAGCAGTTCTTC.

V usage is TRBV28 and J usage is TRBJ2-1, with 10 nucleotides matching TRBD2. V shed 2 bases, J shed 2 bases, and the junction held 3 bases outside the gene matches. CDR3 size: 16 residues. Germline V gene sequence: CDR1 MDHEN, CDR2 SYDVKM. This chain's CDR3 is CASSLVTSGTYNEQFF. The CDR3 DNA follows: TGTGCCAGCAGTTTAGTCACTAGCGGGACCTACAATGAGCAGTTCTTC.

The table lists this clone with a count of one. The chain uses TRBV5-1 and TRBJ2-1, with D maybe TRBD1 (5 bases). This CDR3 has 17 amino acids. Trimming took off 4 bases at V and 6 bases at J, with 23 bases between the two ends. Germline CDR1 and CDR2: SGHRS and YFSETQ. The CDR3, as DNA: TGCGCCAGCAGCCCTCCCCGGGTAGGCGCTCAGGGCAATGAGCAGTTCTTC. It translates to CASSPPRVGAQGNEQFF. The complete variable domain, with remaining parts taken from reference TRBV5-1 and TRBJ2-1, reads KAGVTQTPRYLIKTRGQQVTLSCSPISGHRSVSWYQQTPGQGLQFLFEYFSETQRNKGNFPGRFSGRQFSNSRSEMNVSTLELGDSALYLCASSPPRVGAQGNEQFFGPGTRLTVL.

The V call is TRBV9, the J call TRBJ2-7; 7 bases are shared with TRBD2. CDR1 and CDR2 (germline): SGDLS, YYNGEE. Losses at the gene ends were 4 bases for V and 3 bases for J; bases not matched to a gene: 10. CDR3 size: 15 residues. The CDR3 DNA reads as TGTGCCAGCAGCCCCCACGGGGGGACCCTCTACGAGCAGTACTTC. It specifies CASSPHGGTLYEQYF.

The CDR3 DNA reads TGTGCCAGCAGCTCAACAGGGGGCTTGGGGGAGACCCAGTACTTC. This codes for CASSSTGGLGETQYF. The V and J genes are TRBV7-6 and TRBJ2-5, with 9 bases matching TRBD1. Looked up from germline, CDR1 is SGHVS and CDR2 is FNYEAQ. V gave up 4 bases and J gave up 5 bases; unmatched junction bases: 8. The CDR3 totals 15 residues.

This rearrangement joins TRBV9 to TRBJ2-7; D is unresolved. The CDR3 is 14 amino acids. Germline lookup yields CDR1 SGDLS and CDR2 YYNGEE. V lost 2 bases, J lost 3 bases, and 12 bases lay in between. Here the CDR3 reads CASSVGISSYEQYF. CDR3 sequence (DNA): TGTGCCAGCAGCGTTGGGATTAGCAGCTACGAGCAGTACTTC.

This clone was seen just once. The J gene is TRBJ2-1, the V gene TRBV4-1; 8 nucleotides line up with TRBD2. The J segment lost 5 bases and the V segment lost 0 bases, leaving 12 bases of the junction unmatched. Per germline, CDR1 MGHRA and CDR2 YSYEKL. The CDR3 contains 18 residues. The chain's CDR3 is CASSQDSWASGPNNEQFF. DNA of the CDR3: TGCGCCAGCAGCCAAGATTCGTGGGCTAGCGGGCCGAACAATGAGCAGTTCTTC.